The rows below give T cell receptor beta chains drawn from one sample of a study of blood T cell repertoires in COVID-19. Libraries were prepared by immunoSEQ multiplex PCR; TCRdb keeps only in-frame clonotypes and omits some of them. The sample lists roughly 400,000 clones; about 86% were seen once. Material: PBMCs or T cells enriched from blood (not recorded which). These receptors came from a woman between 45 and 60 years old who had recovered from COVID-19. The CDR3 runs from the conserved cysteine through the conserved F or W. D genes are given only for firm matches. Where a row states a size, it is once, few, many or the class of an expanded clone; other rows omit it.

j_call: TRBJ1-1; clone_size: .; d_call: .; v_call: TRBV19; cdr3_nt: TGTGCCAGTAGCCCCGCAGGGTCACGCACTGAAGCTTTCTTT; cdr3_aa: CASSPAGSRTEAFF
j_call: TRBJ1-2; clone_size: .; d_call: TRBD1; v_call: TRBV28; cdr3_nt: TGTGCCAGCAGTCCCTCGGGACAGGGTTTTCACGGCTACACCTTC; cdr3_aa: CASSPSGQGFHGYTF
j_call: TRBJ2-7; clone_size: few; d_call: .; v_call: TRBV11-2; cdr3_nt: TGTGCCAGCAGCCCCGCCGGACAAGACTACGAGCAGTACTTC; cdr3_aa: CASSPAGQDYEQYF
j_call: TRBJ2-7; clone_size: .; d_call: .; v_call: TRBV27; cdr3_nt: TGTGCCAGCAGTTTATGGCCAGGGAATTACGAGCAGTACTTC; cdr3_aa: CASSLWPGNYEQYF
j_call: TRBJ1-3; clone_size: .; d_call: TRBD1; v_call: TRBV7-2; cdr3_nt: TGTGCCAGCAGCTACCAACAGGGGAACCCCTCTGGAAACACCATATATTTT; cdr3_aa: CASSYQQGNPSGNTIYF
j_call: TRBJ1-2; clone_size: few; d_call: .; v_call: TRBV5-6; cdr3_nt: TGTGCCAGCAGCTTGGAGAGGGCAGGCGGGGGCTACACCTTC; cdr3_aa: CASSLERAGGGYTF
j_call: TRBJ1-6; clone_size: .; d_call: TRBD1; v_call: TRBV15; cdr3_nt: TGTGCCACCAGCAGACTCCGGGACAGGGGATTCAGTTCACCCCTCCACTTT; cdr3_aa: CATSRLRDRGFSSPLHF
j_call: TRBJ2-3; clone_size: .; d_call: .; v_call: TRBV7-9; cdr3_nt: TGTGCCAGCAGCCCAACAGGGACCGTGGGAGATACGCAGTATTTT; cdr3_aa: CASSPTGTVGDTQYF
j_call: TRBJ1-1; clone_size: .; d_call: TRBD1; v_call: TRBV6-5; cdr3_nt: TGTGCCAGCAGTTCAACATGGACAGGGGAAGCTTTCTTT; cdr3_aa: CASSSTWTGEAFF
j_call: TRBJ2-7; clone_size: .; d_call: .; v_call: TRBV11-2; cdr3_nt: TGTGCCAGCAGCACCACGACAGCGAGCTCCTACGAGCAGTACTTC; cdr3_aa: CASSTTTASSYEQYF
j_call: TRBJ2-1; clone_size: .; d_call: TRBD2; v_call: TRBV3-1/TRBV3-2; cdr3_nt: TGTGCCAGCATTGCCCGTCCGGGGGGTTCCTACAATGAGCAGTTCTTC; cdr3_aa: CASIARPGGSYNEQFF
j_call: TRBJ1-3; clone_size: .; d_call: TRBD1; v_call: TRBV7-2; cdr3_nt: TGTGCCAGCAGCTTAGAGTTAGCAGGACAGGGATACTCTGGAAACACCATATATTTT; cdr3_aa: CASSLELAGQGYSGNTIYF
j_call: TRBJ1-3; clone_size: .; d_call: .; v_call: TRBV5-1; cdr3_nt: TGCGCCAGCAGCCCCGACGGGGGGCCAGGATACACCATATATTTT; cdr3_aa: CASSPDGGPGYTIYF
j_call: TRBJ1-2; clone_size: .; d_call: .; v_call: TRBV5-1; cdr3_nt: TGCGCCAGCAGCCCGGGGACTCTTATATCAGCTAACTATGGCTACACCTTC; cdr3_aa: CASSPGTLISANYGYTF
j_call: TRBJ1-2; clone_size: .; d_call: .; v_call: TRBV12-3/TRBV12-4; cdr3_nt: TGTGCCAGCAGTTTAGGGACAGTAGATGGCTACACCTTC; cdr3_aa: CASSLGTVDGYTF
j_call: TRBJ1-1; clone_size: .; d_call: .; v_call: TRBV11-2; cdr3_nt: TGTGCCAGCAGCTTATTTAGGTCGGAGTCGGCTTTCTTT; cdr3_aa: CASSLFRSESAFF
j_call: TRBJ2-2; clone_size: .; d_call: .; v_call: TRBV5-1; cdr3_nt: TGCGCCAGCAGCTTGTATTCTGGGGAGCTGTTTTTT; cdr3_aa: CASSLYSGELFF
j_call: TRBJ2-7; clone_size: .; d_call: .; v_call: TRBV4-2; cdr3_nt: TGTGCCAGCAGCCAAGTCATCCGGGGGGCTGGGGAGCAGTACTTC; cdr3_aa: CASSQVIRGAGEQYF
j_call: TRBJ1-1; clone_size: .; d_call: .; v_call: TRBV7-8; cdr3_nt: TGTGCCAGCACCGAGCGACAGGCGGGGAACACTGAAGCTTTCTTT; cdr3_aa: CASTERQAGNTEAFF
j_call: TRBJ2-1; clone_size: .; d_call: .; v_call: TRBV18; cdr3_nt: TGTGCCAGCTCGGCCTTTAAAGGGGGTTATGAGCAGTTCTTC; cdr3_aa: CASSAFKGGYEQFF
j_call: TRBJ1-1; clone_size: .; d_call: .; v_call: TRBV10-3; cdr3_nt: TGTGCCACAAGGGAGGGCTTGAACACTGAAGCTTTCTTT; cdr3_aa: CATREGLNTEAFF
j_call: TRBJ1-1; clone_size: .; d_call: .; v_call: TRBV28; cdr3_nt: TGTGCCAGCAGTTTTGATCTTGAGACAGCGAACACTGAAGCTTTCTTT; cdr3_aa: CASSFDLETANTEAFF
j_call: TRBJ1-1; clone_size: .; d_call: TRBD1; v_call: TRBV30; cdr3_nt: TGTGCCTGGAGCATAACGACAGGGCGGAACACTGAAGCTTTCTTT; cdr3_aa: CAWSITTGRNTEAFF
j_call: TRBJ1-1; clone_size: once; d_call: .; v_call: TRBV30; cdr3_nt: TGTGCCTGGGGTTCGGTGAACACTGAAGCTTTCTTT; cdr3_aa: CAWGSVNTEAFF
j_call: TRBJ1-6; clone_size: .; d_call: .; v_call: TRBV28; cdr3_nt: TGTGCCAGCAGTTTAAGTGGGCAGAACTATAATTCACCCCTCCACTTT; cdr3_aa: CASSLSGQNYNSPLHF
j_call: TRBJ2-1; clone_size: .; d_call: TRBD2; v_call: TRBV27; cdr3_nt: TGTGCCAGCAGTTTCCACTTGACTAGCGGGGGGGCGGAACAGTTCTTC; cdr3_aa: CASSFHLTSGGAEQFF
j_call: TRBJ2-7; clone_size: .; d_call: TRBD1; v_call: TRBV3-1/TRBV3-2; cdr3_nt: TGTGCCAGCAGCCTACCCGGGACAGGAACCTACGAGCAGTACTTC; cdr3_aa: CASSLPGTGTYEQYF
j_call: TRBJ1-2; clone_size: few; d_call: .; v_call: TRBV5-4; cdr3_nt: TGTGCCAGCAGCTTGAAGGAGAGGGAATTCTATGGCTACACCTTC; cdr3_aa: CASSLKEREFYGYTF
j_call: TRBJ2-5; clone_size: .; d_call: .; v_call: TRBV15; cdr3_nt: TGTGCCACCAGCAGAGATCAGACAGGGAGGGAGACCCAGTACTTC; cdr3_aa: CATSRDQTGRETQYF